These T cell receptor beta chains were read from a single sample in a study of cytomegalovirus exposure and HLA in healthy donors. Clones were sequenced by immunoSEQ multiplex PCR, and TCRdb holds only the in-frame ones, with some missing. This sample's clone table lists roughly 90,000 clones. Sequenced: PBMCs. These TCRs come from a man in his fifties or sixties in good health and CMV-seropositive. The CDR3 runs from the conserved cysteine through the conserved F or W. The D gene is left open where the match is weak.

-,TRBJ1-2,TRBV9,CASSVTVNYGYTF,TGTGCCAGCAGCGTAACGGTTAACTATGGCTACACCTTC
-,TRBJ1-3,TRBV4-1,CASSQGAGRSGNTIYF,TGCGCCAGCAGCCAAGGTGCAGGTCGCTCTGGAAACACCATATATTTT
-,TRBJ1-5,TRBV2,CASSALSQNYQPQHF,TGTGCCAGCAGTGCCCTATCACAGAATTACCAGCCCCAGCATTTT
TRBD1,TRBJ1-5,TRBV5-4,CASSLGGQGNQPQHF,TGTGCCAGCAGCTTGGGGGGACAGGGTAATCAGCCCCAGCATTTT
TRBD1,TRBJ1-1,TRBV7-2,CASSSTGGGTEAFF,TGTGCCAGCAGCTCGACAGGGGGAGGCACTGAAGCTTTCTTT
TRBD1,TRBJ2-7,TRBV28,CASSPTGEGSEQYF,TGTGCCAGCAGTCCGACAGGGGAAGGCTCCGAGCAGTACTTC
-,TRBJ2-5,TRBV5-1,CASSLGTQLQETQYF,TGCGCCAGCAGCTTGGGGACTCAGCTTCAAGAGACCCAGTACTTC
-,TRBJ1-3,TRBV18,CASSPQDSSGNTIYF,TGTGCCAGCTCACCACAGGACAGCTCTGGAAACACCATATATTTT
-,TRBJ2-3,TRBV7-9,CASSLIPAAGAQYF,TGTGCCAGCAGCTTAATTCCTGCCGCCGGGGCGCAGTATTTT
TRBD1,TRBJ2-7,TRBV5-1,CASSLGDRVGEQYF,TGCGCCAGCAGCTTAGGGGACAGGGTTGGGGAGCAGTACTTC
-,TRBJ2-3,TRBV5-1,CASSPPQGSTDTQYF,TGCGCCAGCAGCCCCCCGCAGGGGAGTACAGATACGCAGTATTTT
TRBD1,TRBJ1-2,TRBV2,CASSEPKGQSYGYTF,TGTGCCAGCAGTGAACCGAAGGGACAGAGCTATGGCTACACCTTC